The clone carrying this T cell receptor (beta chain) was picked up many times. Its cognate antigen is unknown. Unique molecular identifiers were incorporated into the prepared TCRbeta library. TCRdb redid the calling of the PCR reads with MiXCR, one entry per CDR3 protein. The sample contains hundreds of thousands of distinct CDR3 sequences, about 25% of which appear only once. The V end lost 1 base, the J end lost 5 bases, and 18 bases lay between the germline ends. This CDR3 comprises 16 residues. These data originate in a study of T-cell reconstitution after alpha-beta-depleted transplantation in children. Study-wide results and limits: Expanded clones from the graft, numbering several hundred, reportedly supplied alpha-beta T cells about two months after transplant. Surviving recipient cells, namely T cells and thymic progenitors, were the source of high day-60 TCRbeta diversity in some patients. T-cell counts and diversity at one year following transplant were attributed mainly to newly produced T cells.

This specimen was PBMCs, taken before TCRalphabeta/CD19-depleted stem cell transplant. This clonotype originated in a girl aged 2 to 9 with Fanconi anemia, due to receive a stem cell transplant. V and J are TRBV12-3 or TRBV12-4 and TRBJ2-7, with D uncertain. This CDR3 reads CASSLDGPGTFDEQYF. The CDR3 coding sequence is TGTGCCAGCAGTTTAGATGGCCCAGGAACCTTCGACGAGCAGTACTTC.